The 26 T cell receptor beta chains reported below all come from one sample, sequenced in a study of blood T cell repertoires in COVID-19. Some clones are missing from TCRdb's copy, which holds only in-frame ones; the method was immunoSEQ multiplex PCR. This sample carries tens of thousands of clones, roughly 85% of them seen once, and the ten largest clones take roughly 13%. Sample: peripheral blood. The receptors shown here come from a human donor in a cohort sampled during active COVID-19.

The chain recombines TRBV20-1 with TRBJ1-6; D possibly corresponds to TRBD1 (5 bases). Germline V gene sequence: CDR1 DFQATT, CDR2 SNEGSKA (reference sequence). The CDR3 is 15 residues long. V dropped 3 bases and J dropped 9 bases, with 18 bases sitting between them. CDR3 residues: CSASLGWQGTSPLHF. Here the CDR3 DNA reads TGCAGTGCTAGTTTGGGGTGGCAGGGTACTTCACCCCTCCACTTT.

V gene TRBV7-2 combines with J gene TRBJ2-7, with 11 bases identical to TRBD2. The ends lost 0 bases at V and 7 bases at J; junction bases unmatched: 8. There are 16 residues in the CDR3. Germline V CDR1 and CDR2: SGHTA, FQGNSA. The CDR3 DNA reads TGTGCCAGCAGCTTAGCCATAGCGGGAGGGGGCGGTGAGCAGTACTTC. It yields the protein CASSLAIAGGGGEQYF. Combining the CDR3 with reference TRBV7-2 and TRBJ2-7 gives the whole variable domain GAGVSQSPSNKVTEKGKDVELRCDPISGHTALYWYRQSLGQGLEFLIYFQGNSAPDKSGLPSDRFSAERTGGSVSTLTIQRTQQEDSAVYLCASSLAIAGGGGEQYFGPGTRLTVT.

The chain uses TRBV7-2 and TRBJ2-7, with 9 bases identical to TRBD2. CDR3 length: 14 residues. V lost 5 bases, J lost 1 base, and 3 bases stayed unmatched. Germline lookup yields CDR1 SGHTA and CDR2 FQGNSA. The CDR3 region has the DNA TGTGCCAGCAGCCCCGGACTAGCGTCCTACGAGCAGTACTTC. It is translated as CASSPGLASYEQYF.

The gene calls are TRBV6-2 or TRBV6-3 and TRBJ1-1; tentative D call: TRBD1 (5 bases). V was clipped by 2 bases and J by 1 base, with 11 bases between them. CDR1 is MNHEY and CDR2 is SVGEGT in the germline V gene. The CDR3 is 15 amino acids. The CDR3 DNA sequence: TGTGCCAGCAGTTACCCGGGAGGGGAGAACACTGAAGCTTTCTTT. Translated: CASSYPGGENTEAFF.

This chain uses TRBV7-2 with TRBJ2-5; 13 bases line up with TRBD2. With V trimmed by 7 bases and J by 5 bases, 7 bases remained unmatched. The germline V gene has CDR1 SGHTA and CDR2 FQGNSA. The CDR3 is 15 amino acids. The CDR3 DNA is TGTGCCAGCACCCCAGGACTAGCGGGAGTTGAGACCCAGTACTTC. Its protein is CASTPGLAGVETQYF. Drawing the rest from reference TRBV7-2 and TRBJ2-5, the complete variable domain is GAGVSQSPSNKVTEKGKDVELRCDPISGHTALYWYRQSLGQGLEFLIYFQGNSAPDKSGLPSDRFSAERTGGSVSTLTIQRTQQEDSAVYLCASTPGLAGVETQYFGPGTRLLVL.

The rearrangement joins TRBV5-7 to TRBJ1-1; TRBD1 might be the D (5 bases). TRBV5-7 is an ORF for which the function is uncertain. Trimming stripped 1 base from V and 2 bases from J, with 12 bases between. The CDR3 extends over 15 amino acids. The CDR3 nucleotides are TGTGCCAGCAGCTTGTCGCTAGGGGTAAACACTGAAGCTTTCTTT. It codes for CASSLSLGVNTEAFF.

In this sample, this clone turned up once. The genes are TRBV5-1 and TRBJ1-5; 8 bases align to TRBD1. After removal of 4 bases from V and 5 bases from J, the junction contained 5 bases not matched to a gene. Germline CDR1 is SGHRS and CDR2 is YFSETQ. This CDR3 spans 14 amino acids. The CDR3 region has the DNA TGCGCCAGCAGCACTACAGGGGGACATCAGCCCCAGCATTTT. Translating gives CASSTTGGHQPQHF.

This clone was recorded once. This CDR3 reads CASSFDRGDEQYF. The DNA of the CDR3 is TGTGCCAGCAGTTTTGACAGGGGCGACGAGCAGTACTTC. The V call is TRBV12-3 or TRBV12-4, the J call TRBJ2-7; 8 bases are shared with TRBD1. Losses at the gene ends were 3 bases for V and 5 bases for J; bases not matched to a gene: 3. The CDR3 has 13 residues.

This clone is a singleton in its sample. The rearrangement links TRBV28 to TRBJ1-5; no clear D gene. V was trimmed by 7 bases and J by 8 bases, leaving 18 bases between them. Germline V CDR1 and CDR2: MDHEN, SYDVKM. The length of the CDR3 is 14 residues. Here the CDR3 DNA reads TGTGCCAGCACCGATCTGGGAGCTGGGGAGCCCCAGCATTTT. Protein: CASTDLGAGEPQHF. Full variable domain (missing parts from reference TRBV28 and TRBJ1-5): DVKVTQSSRYLVKRTGEKVFLECVQDMDHENMFWYRQDPGLGLRLIYFSYDVKMKEKGDIPEGYSVSREKKERFSLILESASTNQTSMYLCASTDLGAGEPQHFGDGTRLSIL.

This clone appeared a few times. CDR3 DNA: TGTGCCAGCAGTTACTCCCGACAGGGAGGTCAGCCCCAGCATTTT. It yields the protein CASSYSRQGGQPQHF. The genes are TRBV6-5 and TRBJ1-5; 7 nucleotides agree with TRBD1. J was trimmed by 6 bases and V by 0 bases; bases with no gene match: 5. Germline CDR1 reads MNHEY; CDR2 reads SVGAGI. The CDR3 has 15 amino acids.

The chain is built from TRBV3-1 (or the pseudogene TRBV3-2) and TRBJ2-1; a possible D gene is TRBD2 (5 bases). Germline V gene sequence: CDR1 LGHDT, CDR2 YNNKEL (reference sequence). This CDR3 has 13 residues. V was shortened by 7 bases and J by 9 bases, with 16 bases between the two germline ends. This chain's CDR3 is CASTLERSGEQFF. DNA of the CDR3: TGTGCCAGCACCCTTGAGCGGTCCGGTGAGCAGTTCTTC.

The V and J genes are TRBV9 and TRBJ1-2, with 7 bases matching TRBD1. With V trimmed by 4 bases and J by 5 bases, 5 bases remained unmatched. The CDR3 spans 13 residues. Germline lookup yields CDR1 SGDLS and CDR2 YYNGEE. Written as DNA, the CDR3 is TGTGCCAGCAGCATCCCAGGGGGGTATGGCTACACCTTC. Translating gives CASSIPGGYGYTF.

The V call is TRBV6-5, the J call TRBJ2-2; TRBD1 matches 7 bases. Germline CDR1 and CDR2: MNHEY and SVGAGI. With 6 bases clipped from V and 3 bases from J, the junction kept 7 bases outside the gene matches. This CDR3 has 15 amino acids. DNA for the CDR3: TGTGCCAGCAGCCCGGACAGGACGGACACCGGGGAGCTGTTTTTT. It codes for CASSPDRTDTGELFF.

This chain connects TRBV7-2 to TRBJ2-7, with 8 positions matching TRBD1. Germline CDR1 is SGHTA and CDR2 is FQGNSA. This CDR3 is built from 14 residues. With V trimmed by 1 base and J by 5 bases, 4 bases remained unmatched. CDR3 sequence reads: CASSLGVDRDEQYF. The CDR3 nucleotides read TGTGCCAGCAGCTTAGGTGTGGACAGGGACGAGCAGTACTTC.

CDR3 protein: CASSLETSGTYNEQFF. CDR3 DNA sequence: TGCGCCAGCAGCTTGGAGACTAGCGGGACCTACAATGAGCAGTTCTTC. This rearrangement joins TRBV5-1 to TRBJ2-1; 11 positions agree with TRBD2. The V and J ends lost 0 bases and 2 bases, in that order; junction bases with no gene match: 1. Germline V gives CDR1 SGHRS, CDR2 YFSETQ. This CDR3 has 16 residues.

The rearrangement joins TRBV2 to TRBJ2-7, with a weak D call TRBD2 (6 bases). The ends were cut back, 8 bases at V and 3 bases at J, with 14 bases in the middle. Germline V gene lookup returns CDR1 SNHLY and CDR2 FYNNEI. There are 13 residues in the CDR3. CDR3 bases: TGTGCCAGCGGACCGAACGGGGGCTACGAGCAGTACTTC. The encoded protein is CASGPNGGYEQYF.

In this sample, this clone turned up a few times. This chain links TRBV5-1 with TRBJ2-2; 8 nucleotides align to TRBD1. The CDR3 spans 15 residues. Per germline, CDR1 SGHRS and CDR2 YFSETQ. Trimming cost V 0 bases and J 7 bases; bases outside gene matches: 5. DNA for the CDR3: TGCGCCAGCAGCTTGGGGACAGGGCGAAACGGGGAGCTGTTTTTT. Amino acid sequence: CASSLGTGRNGELFF.

The rearrangement links TRBV6-6 to TRBJ2-7; 8 bases align to TRBD1. CDR3 length: 13 residues. Germline V gene data show CDR1 as MNHNY and CDR2 as SVGAGI (reference sequence). V dropped 5 bases and J dropped 3; count of bases not matched to a gene: 3. CDR3 loop: CASSQGAFYEQYF. The CDR3 coding sequence is TGTGCCAGCAGTCAGGGGGCCTTCTACGAGCAGTACTTC.

The J gene is TRBJ1-3, the V gene TRBV5-1; TRBD1 agrees at 7 bases. CDR1 is SGHRS, CDR2 YFSETQ, per germline. Trimming at V came to 4 bases and at J to 4 bases, leaving 8 bases not matched to a gene. CDR3 length: 15 residues. The CDR3 is CASSTTQGPGNTIYF. The CDR3 DNA sequence: TGCGCCAGCAGCACAACACAGGGGCCCGGAAACACCATATATTTT.

The V call is TRBV10-3, the J call TRBJ2-7, with TRBD2 matching over 11 bases. Trimming cost V 3 bases and J 3 bases; bases outside gene matches: 4. The germline V gene encodes CDR1 ENHRY and CDR2 SYGVKD. This CDR3 is built from 15 residues. The CDR3: CAISDGTSGIYEQYF. In DNA form, the CDR3 reads TGTGCCATCAGTGACGGGACTAGCGGAATCTACGAGCAGTACTTC.

CDR3 amino acids: CASSPLDFRNQPQHF. The DNA of the CDR3 is TGTGCCAGCAGCCCCCTGGACTTTAGGAATCAGCCCCAGCATTTT. V usage is TRBV7-2 and J usage is TRBJ1-5; D gene uncertain. CDR1 is SGHTA, CDR2 FQGNSA, per germline. The CDR3 spans 15 residues. Between the trimmed V and J ends, which lost 5 bases and 4 bases, there was a span of 15 bases.

The J gene is TRBJ1-5, the V gene TRBV28; D remains ambiguous. Trimming left V 3 bases short and J 1 base short, with 10 bases between. The CDR3 length is 15 residues. The germline CDR1 and CDR2 sequences are MDHEN and SYDVKM. The CDR3 is CASSFVGPSNQPQHF. The DNA for the CDR3 is TGTGCCAGCAGTTTTGTGGGCCCGAGCAATCAGCCCCAGCATTTT.

This clone showed up just a few times. For the CDR3, the DNA is TGTGCCACCAGTGATCGGGATAAATACGAGCAGTACTTC. This encodes CATSDRDKYEQYF. The rearrangement links TRBV24-1 to TRBJ2-7; possible D gene TRBD2, 5 bases. Germline V gene lookup returns CDR1 KGHDR and CDR2 SFDVKD. This CDR3 contains 13 residues. V shed 3 bases and J shed 4 bases, with 9 bases lying between them.

This chain uses TRBV5-1 with TRBJ1-6; D is uncertain. Germline values: CDR1 SGHRS, CDR2 YFSETQ. The CDR3 consists of 16 residues. Trimming cost V 0 bases and J 5 bases, with 12 bases left between them. The CDR3 DNA sequence: TGCGCCAGCAGCTTGGGGCAGGCTCTGCATAATTCACCCCTCCACTTT. Translation gives CASSLGQALHNSPLHF.

The chain links TRBV5-4 to TRBJ2-3, with D unresolved. The CDR3 is 15 residues long. Germline V gene data show CDR1 as SGHNT and CDR2 as YYREEE (reference sequence). Trimming stripped 4 bases from V and 8 bases from J, with 20 bases between. CDR3 nucleotides: TGTGCCAGCAGCCTAAGCAACCCCCCGCCCGGTACGCAGTATTTT. Amino acids: CASSLSNPPPGTQYF.

This chain joins TRBV28 and TRBJ1-2, with D possibly TRBD1 on 6 matching bases. The CDR3 has 15 residues. The germline CDR1 and CDR2 sequences are MDHEN and SYDVKM. Trimming shortened V by 5 bases and J by 3 bases, and 16 bases separated the two germline ends. CDR3 DNA: TGTGCCAGCAGTCCCCCCAGGGGTTCGGACTATGGCTACACCTTC. This codes for CASSPPRGSDYGYTF.